These 4 T cell receptor beta chains were sequenced from one sample in a study of beta chain features in type 1 diabetes. The isolated RNA, all of it, was reverse transcribed, so expressed TCRB transcripts were what got sequenced. Repertoires were generated with immunoSEQ multiplex PCR, while TCRdb's copy carries only in-frame clones and drops some. Of almost 350,000 clones in the sample, about 19% are singletons; the top ten hold 0.044%. Sequenced: naive CD4+ T cells from blood. The receptors stem from a woman aged 18 to 35 in good health.

In its sample, this clone was seen a few times. V and J are TRBV5-1 and TRBJ2-2; TRBD1 agrees at 9 bases. CDR1 and CDR2 from the germline V gene are SGHRS and YFSETQ. The CDR3 sequence is 16 residues long. Germline trimming cut 4 bases from V and 2 bases from J; bases unmatched to any gene: 6. CDR3 in amino acids: CASSEPGQGNTGELFF. CDR3 DNA: TGCGCCAGCAGCGAACCGGGACAGGGTAACACCGGGGAGCTGTTTTTT.

The gene calls are TRBV29-1 and TRBJ1-1, with D hard to call. Between the trimmed V and J ends, which lost 4 bases and 8 bases, there was a span of 11 bases. Germline V gives CDR1 SQVTM, CDR2 ANQGSEA. The CDR3 is 11 residues long. The CDR3 is CSVVPLLEAFF. The CDR3 DNA sequence: TGCAGCGTTGTACCCTTACTCGAAGCTTTCTTT.

This sequence joins TRBV10-3 and TRBJ2-7; TRBD1 matches at 7 bases. The CDR3 is made up of 15 amino acids. Germline V gene lookup returns CDR1 ENHRY and CDR2 SYGVKD. J was trimmed by 0 bases and V by 11 bases; bases with no gene match: 13. DNA for the CDR3: TGTGCCTCCGCTCCCTTACAGGGGAGCTCCTACGAGCAGTACTTC. Its protein is CASAPLQGSSYEQYF.

V is TRBV9 and J is TRBJ2-1; 7 bases agree with TRBD1. V shed 3 bases, J shed 8 bases, and the junction held 5 bases outside the gene matches. The germline gives CDR1 SGDLS, CDR2 YYNGEE. The CDR3 length is 13 residues. The CDR3 spells CASSAGQAYEQFF. Here the CDR3 DNA reads TGTGCCAGCAGCGCTGGACAGGCTTATGAGCAGTTCTTC.